The 18 T cell receptor beta chains reported below all come from one sample, sequenced in a study of beta chain features in type 1 diabetes. Regarding the study as a whole: There was a moderate but significant shortening of TCRB CDR3s in all four CD4+ subsets of Type 1 diabetes patients.

Of the isolated RNA, all was reverse transcribed, and so the sequenced material was expressed TCRB transcripts. Sequencing was performed with immunoSEQ multiplex PCR; in TCRdb, only in-frame clones are kept and a portion is missing. Among around 150,000 clones, around 8.3% were seen once, and the ten largest hold under 0.65%. The antigens these receptors bind are not known. Specimen: central memory CD4+ T cells from blood. These receptors all come from a woman under 30 with type 1 diabetes.

The V call is TRBV11-2, the J call TRBJ1-1; D is ambiguous. The CDR3 totals 14 residues. Looked up from germline, CDR1 is SGHAT and CDR2 is FQNNGV. V was trimmed by 5 bases and J by 1 base, leaving 11 bases between them. DNA of the CDR3: TGTGCCAGCAGCCCAAACCCAGGGAACACTGAAGCTTTCTTT. This codes for CASSPNPGNTEAFF.

The chain joins TRBV29-1 to TRBJ2-3, with 8 positions matching TRBD2. J gave up 6 bases and V 3 bases, and 8 bases lay outside the gene matches. The CDR3 extends over 14 amino acids. Per the germline V gene, CDR1 is SQVTM and CDR2 is ANQGSEA. The CDR3 DNA follows: TGCAGCGTTGAGATGTTTAGCGGGACTGATACGCAGTATTTT. This codes for CSVEMFSGTDTQYF.

This clone has more than one count but fewer than ten. V is TRBV6-1 and J is TRBJ2-3; D might be TRBD1 (6 bases). Germline V gene sequence: CDR1 MNHNS, CDR2 SASEGT. V gave up 6 bases and J gave up 2 bases, with 15 bases separating them. The CDR3 sequence is 15 residues long. For the CDR3, the DNA is TGTGCCAGCAGCTTACGGAACAGGGCCACAGATACGCAGTATTTT. This gives the protein CASSLRNRATDTQYF.

This clone has more than one count but fewer than ten. The rearrangement links TRBV30 to TRBJ2-5, with TRBD1 identical over 9 bases. Germline trimming cut 3 bases from V and 3 bases from J; bases unmatched to any gene: 5. This CDR3 has 14 amino acids. Germline V CDR1 and CDR2: GTSNPN, SVGIG (reference sequence). CDR3 residues: CAWSAGTGKETQYF. As DNA, the CDR3 is TGTGCCTGGAGCGCCGGGACAGGGAAAGAGACCCAGTACTTC.

The rearrangement links TRBV7-2 to TRBJ2-7; the D gene is possibly TRBD2 (6 bases). The CDR3 length is 15 residues. Germline V gene data show CDR1 as SGHTA and CDR2 as FQGNSA. V was trimmed by 8 bases and J by 3 bases, leaving 20 bases between them. CDR3 region: CASRYGASAFYEQYF. The CDR3 nucleotides are TGTGCCAGCCGTTATGGGGCTAGCGCCTTCTACGAGCAGTACTTC.

The gene calls are TRBV9 and TRBJ2-1; D is unresolved. CDR3 length equals 14 residues. The V and J ends lost 2 bases and 1 base respectively, with 7 bases between them. Germline CDR1 SGDLS, CDR2 YYNGEE. CDR3 in amino acids: CASSVGGSYNEQFF. In nucleotides, the CDR3 is TGTGCCAGCAGCGTCGGCGGATCCTACAATGAGCAGTTCTTC.

The chain recombines TRBV7-2 with TRBJ2-1, with D possibly matching TRBD1 (5 bases). With 5 bases removed from V and 7 bases from J, the gap between germline ends came to 18 bases. This CDR3 contains 15 residues. Germline V gene sequence: CDR1 SGHTA, CDR2 FQGNSA. CDR3 protein: CASSRTGLSSNEQFF. Written as DNA, the CDR3 is TGTGCCAGCAGCCGAACAGGCCTTTCAAGTAATGAGCAGTTCTTC.

The V call is TRBV30, the J call TRBJ1-5; D is ambiguous. Germline V lookup: CDR1 GTSNPN, CDR2 SVGIG (reference sequence). The CDR3 sequence is 12 residues long. V lost 1 base, J lost 6 bases, and 7 bases lay in between. CDR3 residues: CAWSGPGQPQHF. CDR3 nucleotide sequence: TGTGCCTGGAGTGGGCCAGGTCAGCCCCAGCATTTT.

This clone was detected a few times. The chain is built from TRBV7-2 and TRBJ2-7; 11 nucleotides align to TRBD2. The CDR3 sequence is 16 residues long. Germline lookup yields CDR1 SGHTA and CDR2 FQGNSA. The junction had 10 bases not matched to a gene; V was cut back by 5 bases and J by 4 bases. The CDR3 region is CASSTQRLAGGYEQYF. The DNA for the CDR3 is TGTGCCAGCAGCACCCAAAGGCTAGCGGGAGGTTACGAGCAGTACTTC.

The chain carries TRBV9 and TRBJ2-5, with a possible D match to TRBD1 (5 bases). The V gene's germline CDR1 is SGDLS and CDR2 YYNGEE. V shed 3 bases and J shed 3 bases, with 9 bases lying between them. This CDR3 has 13 residues. This chain's CDR3 is CASSGAGKETQYF. For the CDR3, the DNA is TGTGCCAGCAGCGGAGCAGGGAAAGAGACCCAGTACTTC.

This clone was found once. V usage is TRBV6-5 and J usage is TRBJ1-1; D may be TRBD1 (5 bases). The germline V gene encodes CDR1 MNHEY and CDR2 SVGAGI. The V and J ends lost 4 bases and 4 bases respectively, with 13 bases between them. CDR3 length: 14 residues. For the CDR3, the DNA is TGTGCCAGCAGTTCCGGGACTGGGGGCACTGAAGCTTTCTTT. Its translation: CASSSGTGGTEAFF.

This clone came up a few times. The chain carries TRBV4-3 and TRBJ1-2, with a tentative D call TRBD1 (6 bases). V was clipped by 0 bases and J by 4 bases, with 12 bases between them. This CDR3 has 15 residues. CDR1 LGHNA and CDR2 YSLEER come from the germline V gene. The CDR3 reads CASSQDPQGSYGYTF. CDR3 nucleotides: TGCGCCAGCAGCCAAGATCCGCAGGGGAGCTATGGCTACACCTTC.

The rearrangement joins TRBV27 to TRBJ1-2; TRBD1 matches 8 bases. V lost 5 bases and J lost 4; bases outside the gene matches: 6. Germline V gene data show CDR1 as MNHEY and CDR2 as SMNVEV (reference sequence). The CDR3 runs to 14 residues. CDR3 sequence (DNA): TGTGCCAGCAGTACCAGGGGGCGCGGCTATGGCTACACCTTC. Amino acid sequence: CASSTRGRGYGYTF.

Only a few counts were recorded for this clone. This chain connects TRBV27 to TRBJ1-2; tentatively, D is TRBD1 (6 bases). V was trimmed by 7 bases and J by 7 bases, leaving 19 bases between them. The germline V gene encodes CDR1 MNHEY and CDR2 SMNVEV (reference sequence). This CDR3 region has 14 residues. This CDR3 reads CASTGTNPSRGYTF. The CDR3 nucleotides read TGTGCCAGCACCGGGACAAATCCGTCTCGTGGCTACACCTTC.

This clone was detected only a few times. This chain joins TRBV5-1 and TRBJ2-5; maybe TRBD1 (6 bases). Per the germline V gene, CDR1 is SGHRS and CDR2 is YFSETQ. The germline V and J ends were trimmed by 0 bases and 2 bases, with 8 bases remaining between them. CDR3 length equals 14 residues. The CDR3 DNA reads as TGCGCCAGCAGCTTGGCGACAGGTCAAGAGACCCAGTACTTC. Translated, it gives CASSLATGQETQYF. Complete variable domain (other parts from reference TRBV5-1 and TRBJ2-5): KAGVTQTPRYLIKTRGQQVTLSCSPISGHRSVSWYQQTPGQGLQFLFEYFSETQRNKGNFPGRFSGRQFSNSRSEMNVSTLELGDSALYLCASSLATGQETQYFGPGTRLLVL.

This clone has just a few counts. The chain employs TRBV5-1 and TRBJ2-2; 9 bases are a match to TRBD1. The CDR3 is 15 residues long. The V gene's germline CDR1 is SGHRS and CDR2 YFSETQ. Losses at the gene ends were 4 bases for V and 5 bases for J; bases not matched to a gene: 6. CDR3 residues: CASSPRTGDTGELFF. The DNA of the CDR3 is TGCGCCAGCAGCCCCCGGACAGGGGATACCGGGGAGCTGTTTTTT.

The chain recombines TRBV9 with TRBJ2-3, with TRBD2 matching 14 bases. The CDR3 sequence is 15 residues long. Germline V gene lookup returns CDR1 SGDLS and CDR2 YYNGEE. The V and J ends lost 3 bases and 4 bases, in that order; junction bases with no gene match: 1. CDR3 amino acids: CASSGLAGGPDTQYF. In nucleotides, the CDR3 is TGTGCCAGCAGCGGACTAGCGGGAGGGCCAGATACGCAGTATTTT.

The sample holds many counts of this clone. Other DNA variants within this sample encode the same CDR3. The J gene is TRBJ2-5, the V gene TRBV10-3; no definite D call. The length of the CDR3 is 14 residues. Deletions cut 0 bases from V and 3 bases from J, with 8 bases between. Germline loops: CDR1 ENHRY, CDR2 SYGVKD. This CDR3 reads CAISESNRKETQYF. For the CDR3, the DNA is TGTGCCATCAGTGAGTCTAACAGAAAAGAGACCCAGTACTTC.